A selection of T cell receptor beta chains follows, all from one sample in a study of blood T cells in healthy people across ages. A single record per CDR3 protein comes from TCRdb applying MiXCR to the 5' RACE reads. The sample lists about 1.7 million distinct CDR3 sequences, under 30% occurring once. Sequencing was performed on blood. These receptors were taken from a young woman in good health. CDR3s include the opening cysteine and the closing phenylalanine or tryptophan. D genes are given only for firm matches. Only part of the rows carry a size: once, few, many, or a class if the clone is expanded.

D gene	CDR3 length	V gene	clone size	J gene	CDR3 protein	CDR3 DNA
.	13	TRBV20-1	.	TRBJ2-7	CSARDGQLLGQYF	TGCAGTGCTAGAGATGGTCAACTTCTAGGGCAGTACTTC
.	12	TRBV7-9	many	TRBJ2-7	CASKGVFYEQYF	TGTGCCAGCAAGGGGGTCTTCTACGAGCAGTACTTC
.	14	TRBV3-1	few	TRBJ2-7	CASSEPGPSYEQYF	TGTGCCAGCAGCGAACCGGGACCGTCCTACGAGCAGTACTTC
.	16	TRBV12-3/TRBV12-4	few	TRBJ1-6	CASSPWGGVGNSPLHF	TGTGCCAGCAGTCCATGGGGGGGAGTGGGAAATTCACCCCTCCACTTT
.	16	TRBV7-9	.	TRBJ2-7	CASSTHLGPPGDEQYF	TGTGCCAGCAGCACCCACCTAGGGCCTCCCGGTGATGAGCAGTACTTC
.	14	TRBV12-3/TRBV12-4	.	TRBJ2-3	CASSFRVRADAQYF	TGTGCCAGCAGTTTCAGGGTGAGAGCAGATGCGCAGTATTTT
TRBD1	17	TRBV11-1	few	TRBJ1-2	CASSLTGSTGSNYGYTF	TGTGCCAGCAGCTTAACGGGATCGACAGGGTCTAACTATGGCTACACCTTC
.	13	TRBV30	.	TRBJ2-7	CAWSLRAIYEQYF	TGTGCCTGGAGTTTGAGGGCGATATATGAGCAGTACTTC
.	17	TRBV20-1	.	TRBJ2-3	CSARNNRVGGSTDTQYF	TGCAGTGCTAGGAACAACAGGGTGGGGGGGAGCACAGATACGCAGTATTTT
.	13	TRBV7-2	few	TRBJ1-2	CASSLDLYAGYTF	TGTGCCAGCAGCTTAGATTTGTATGCTGGCTACACCTTC
.	11	TRBV6-2/TRBV6-3	once	TRBJ2-5	CASTHLETQYF	TGTGCCAGCACCCACCTGGAGACCCAGTACTTC
TRBD1	15	TRBV5-1	few	TRBJ2-7	CASSLVTGGIYEQYF	TGCGCCAGCAGCTTGGTGACAGGGGGCATATACGAGCAGTACTTC
.	15	TRBV20-1	.	TRBJ2-7	CSATGHVSLPYEQYF	TGCAGTGCTACGGGACACGTCTCCCTGCCCTACGAGCAGTACTTC
.	14	TRBV20-1	.	TRBJ2-7	CSAEPDTNSYEQYF	TGCAGTGCTGAACCGGACACAAACTCCTACGAGCAGTACTTC
TRBD1	15	TRBV12-3/TRBV12-4	.	TRBJ2-4	CASSLDRGSENIQYF	TGTGCCAGCAGCTTGGACAGGGGGAGTGAAAACATTCAGTACTTC
TRBD2	16	TRBV5-1	few	TRBJ2-1	CASSSFTSGGLNEQFF	TGCGCCAGCAGCTCGTTCACTAGCGGGGGCCTCAATGAGCAGTTCTTC
TRBD1	17	TRBV12-3/TRBV12-4	.	TRBJ2-2	CASRPGQGTPFTGELFF	TGTGCCAGCAGACCGGGACAGGGGACCCCATTCACCGGGGAGCTGTTTTTT
.	17	TRBV2	.	TRBJ2-4	CASSLDPSNLAKNIQYF	TGTGCCAGCAGTCTCGACCCCAGCAATCTAGCCAAAAACATTCAGTACTTC
TRBD1	13	TRBV12-3/TRBV12-4	few	TRBJ2-7	CASSHWTGYEQYF	TGTGCCAGCAGTCACTGGACAGGCTACGAGCAGTACTTC
.	13	TRBV7-9	.	TRBJ2-3	CASSLPQPDTQYF	TGTGCCAGCAGCTTACCTCAGCCAGATACGCAGTATTTT
TRBD2	15	TRBV7-2	.	TRBJ2-5	CASSFIRGGGETQYF	TGTGCCAGCAGCTTCATCCGGGGGGGGGGAGAGACCCAGTACTTC
TRBD2	18	TRBV7-6	.	TRBJ2-1	CASSLGPSGPLPYNEQFF	TGTGCCAGCAGCTTAGGACCTAGCGGACCCCTTCCCTACAATGAGCAGTTCTTC
TRBD2	15	TRBV7-9	few	TRBJ2-1	CASSTPSGVDNEQFF	TGTGCCAGCAGCACCCCTAGCGGGGTAGACAATGAGCAGTTCTTC
.	11	TRBV7-9	.	TRBJ2-7	CASTSSCEQYF	TGTGCCAGCACTAGCTCCTGCGAGCAGTACTTC
.	14	TRBV9	.	TRBJ2-3	CASSLPQGGDTQYF	TGTGCCAGCAGCCTTCCACAGGGCGGGGATACGCAGTATTTT
TRBD2	18	TRBV7-9	few	TRBJ2-1	CASSLGVSRTRRSNEQFF	TGTGCCAGCAGCTTAGGAGTAAGCAGGACTAGGAGAAGCAATGAGCAGTTCTTC
TRBD2	14	TRBV5-6	few	TRBJ2-5	CAHHSGTLQETQYF	TGTGCCCATCATAGCGGGACCCTACAAGAGACCCAGTACTTC